Each of the 21 T cell receptor beta chains below was sequenced from the same sample in a study of T-cell reconstitution after alpha-beta-depleted transplantation in children. It was with unique molecular identifiers that the TCRbeta library was prepared. TCRdb re-derived calls from the PCR reads in MiXCR, one entry per CDR3 protein. Of a few hundred thousand distinct CDR3 sequences listed, 10% to 15% are singletons. This sample comprised PBMCs, obtained from the stem cell graft. The source of these receptors is a human donor who donated a stem cell graft to a child with Fanconi anemia.

This clonotype was observed a handful of times. The chain employs TRBV12-3 or TRBV12-4 and TRBJ1-6; TRBD1 might be the D (6 bases). CDR3 length equals 15 residues. The germline V and J ends were trimmed by 4 bases and 9 bases, with 16 bases remaining between them. Written as DNA, the CDR3 is TGTGCCAGCAGTTCATCCCAGGGGAGAGTTTCACCCCTCCACTTT. This gives the protein CASSSSQGRVSPLHF.

The sample holds a few counts of this clonotype. The chain joins TRBV29-1 to TRBJ1-1, with 9 bases lining up with TRBD1. Germline V gives CDR1 SQVTM, CDR2 ANQGSEA. V gave up 5 bases and J gave up 1 base; unmatched junction bases: 11. The CDR3 is 16 amino acids. The CDR3 region is CSVRTRDRDPNTEAFF. Written as DNA, the CDR3 is TGCAGCGTTCGAACCCGGGACAGGGATCCGAACACTGAAGCTTTCTTT. The whole variable domain, remainder taken from reference TRBV29-1 and TRBJ1-1, is SAVISQKPSRDICQRGTSLTIQCQVDSQVTMMFWYRQQPGQSLTLIATANQGSEATYESGFVIDKFPISRPNLTFSTLTVSNMSPEDSSIYLCSVRTRDRDPNTEAFFGQGTRLTVV.

This clonotype was observed a handful of times. The chain uses TRBV5-1 and TRBJ1-2, with TRBD1 matching 9 bases. V lost 4 bases to trimming and J lost 1 base; unmatched junction nucleotides: 5. Germline CDR1 and CDR2: SGHRS and YFSETQ. The CDR3 sequence is 15 residues long. The CDR3 DNA follows: TGCGCCAGCAGCCTGCAGGGACAGGGTAACTATGGCTACACCTTC. Translated, it gives CASSLQGQGNYGYTF.

This clonotype has more than one count but fewer than ten. The genes are TRBV2 and TRBJ2-7; TRBD1 is a possible D gene (6 bases). V was shortened by 5 bases and J by 0 bases, with 17 bases between the two germline ends. Germline CDR1 and CDR2: SNHLY and FYNNEI. The CDR3 has 16 residues. CDR3 DNA sequence: TGTGCCAGCAGTCGACAGGATGGGGTAAACTCCTACGAGCAGTACGTC. It is translated as CASSRQDGVNSYEQYV.

This clonotype was seen at least ten times. The chain employs TRBV9 and TRBJ2-1; the D gene is possibly TRBD1 (6 bases). V lost 3 bases, J lost 3 bases, and 10 bases lay in between. The CDR3 contains 14 residues. CDR1 is SGDLS and CDR2 is YYNGEE in the germline V gene. CDR3 coding DNA: TGTGCCAGCAGCGCTTCGGACAGCTACAATGAGCAGTTCTTC. This codes for CASSASDSYNEQFF. Using reference TRBV9 and TRBJ2-1 for the parts outside the CDR3, the full variable domain is DSGVTQTPKHLITATGQRVTLRCSPRSGDLSVYWYQQSLDQGLQFLIQYYNGEERAKGNILERFSAQQFPDLHSELNLSSLELGDSALYFCASSASDSYNEQFFGPGTRLTVL.

This clonotype was observed many times. The V gene is TRBV6-5, the J gene TRBJ1-5; TRBD1 agrees at 7 bases. The ends lost 5 bases at V and 6 bases at J; junction bases unmatched: 13. CDR3 length: 16 residues. Germline CDR1 is MNHEY and CDR2 is SVGAGI. The CDR3 loop reads CASSPLGGQKVQPQHF. Written as DNA, the CDR3 is TGTGCCAGCAGTCCACTCGGGGGACAGAAGGTTCAGCCCCAGCATTTT.

The V gene is TRBV4-3, the J gene TRBJ2-2; tentatively, D is TRBD2 (5 bases). Germline CDR1 and CDR2: LGHNA and YSLEER. The CDR3 extends over 16 amino acids. With 3 bases removed from V and 5 bases from J, the gap between germline ends came to 16 bases. The CDR3 sequence: CASSQSRLIGTGELFF. CDR3 coding DNA: TGCGCCAGCAGCCAGTCTCGACTAATCGGAACCGGGGAGCTGTTTTTT.

The rearrangement links TRBV6-5 to TRBJ2-5; weak D call: TRBD2 (6 bases). CDR3 length: 14 residues. Trimming took 0 bases from V and 2 from J, leaving 7 bases between them. The germline V gene encodes CDR1 MNHEY and CDR2 SVGAGI. The CDR3 DNA reads TGTGCCAGCAGTTACTCTGGACTACAAGAGACCCAGTACTTC. It encodes CASSYSGLQETQYF.

This clonotype was counted between two and nine times. The V and J genes are TRBV10-3 and TRBJ2-2; 8 positions agree with TRBD1. The CDR3 runs 17 residues. V was clipped by 10 bases and J by 0 bases; unmatched bases: 13. In germline, CDR1 is ENHRY, CDR2 SYGVKD. CDR3: CATEITGGRSNTGELFF. Written as DNA, the CDR3 is TGTGCCACCGAAATCACAGGGGGGAGATCGAACACCGGGGAGCTGTTTTTT.

Many counts were recorded for this clonotype. This rearrangement joins TRBV5-1 to TRBJ2-7; 7 nucleotides agree with TRBD1. CDR1 is SGHRS and CDR2 is YFSETQ in the germline V gene. J lost 3 bases, V lost 3 bases, and 6 bases had no gene match. This CDR3 contains 14 residues. CDR3 loop: CASSSGTESYEQYF. CDR3 nucleotide sequence: TGCGCCAGCAGCTCCGGGACAGAGAGCTACGAGCAGTACTTC.

The sample holds many counts of this clonotype. The chain joins TRBV7-9 to TRBJ1-1; no clear D gene. The CDR3 contains 12 residues. The V end lost 2 bases, the J end lost 11 bases, and 12 bases lay between the germline ends. CDR1 and CDR2 from the germline V gene are SEHNR and FQNEAQ (reference sequence). CDR3 sequence (DNA): TGTGCCAGCAGCTTAAGTGACTTCGGGGCTTTCTTT. Its protein is CASSLSDFGAFF.

The table lists this clonotype with a few counts. V is TRBV5-3 and J is TRBJ2-1; D might be TRBD2 (5 bases). TRBV5-3 is an ORF; its function is uncertain. V gave up 2 bases and J gave up 8 bases, with 29 bases separating them. This CDR3 spans 19 amino acids. The CDR3 region has the DNA TGTGCCAGAAGCTTTCGTAGTAAGGCCAGAGAGGGAGTAGGTCATGAGCAGTTCTTC. Translation: CARSFRSKAREGVGHEQFF.

The chain uses TRBV4-2 and TRBJ1-1; D gene ambiguous. V was cut by 4 bases and J by 0 bases, with 12 bases left in between. Germline values: CDR1 LGHNA, CDR2 YNFKEQ. The CDR3 runs 15 residues. CDR3 DNA sequence: TGTGCCAGCAGCCTGACCTGGGATATGAACACTGAAGCTTTCTTT. It yields the protein CASSLTWDMNTEAFF.

This clonotype was seen a handful of times. V is TRBV7-9 and J is TRBJ2-1, with D unresolved. The V and J ends lost 5 bases and 2 bases respectively, with 10 bases between them. The length of the CDR3 is 14 residues. The V gene's germline CDR1 is SEHNR and CDR2 FQNEAQ (reference sequence). The CDR3 sequence: CASSPQSAYNEQFF. CDR3 DNA: TGTGCCAGCAGCCCCCAGTCAGCCTACAATGAGCAGTTCTTC.

The CDR3 spells CASSQDTGTGTTEQYF. In DNA form, the CDR3 reads TGTGCCAGCAGCCAAGACACGGGGACGGGGACTACCGAGCAGTACTTC. This chain links TRBV3-1 with TRBJ2-7; 7 bases map to TRBD2. The CDR3 has 16 amino acids. J lost 6 bases, V lost 0 bases, and 11 bases had no gene match. Germline V gene sequence: CDR1 LGHDT, CDR2 YNNKEL (reference sequence).

The chain employs TRBV11-2 and TRBJ1-2, with D unclear. Trimming took 5 bases from V and 4 from J, leaving 17 bases between them. Germline CDR1 SGHAT, CDR2 FQNNGV. This CDR3 is 15 amino acids long. The CDR3 loop is CASSVYGEVGYGYTF. The CDR3 coding sequence is TGTGCCAGCAGCGTATACGGGGAAGTAGGCTATGGCTACACCTTC.

The V call is TRBV2, the J call TRBJ2-3; D is possibly TRBD2 (6 bases). The CDR3 has 12 amino acids. The germline V gene has CDR1 SNHLY and CDR2 FYNNEI. Trimming took 6 bases from V and 6 from J, leaving 10 bases between them. The CDR3 sequence is CASRNRGDTQYF. The CDR3 DNA is TGTGCCAGCAGAAACCGGGGGGATACGCAGTATTTT.

The V gene is TRBV28, the J gene TRBJ1-2, with D maybe TRBD1 (5 bases). This CDR3 is 13 amino acids long. Trimming stripped 8 bases from V and 1 base from J, with 11 bases between. The germline V gene encodes CDR1 MDHEN and CDR2 SYDVKM. CDR3 sequence (DNA): TGTGCCAGCGTCTCGACAGTTAACTATGGCTACACCTTC. It translates to CASVSTVNYGYTF.

This clonotype was seen a handful of times. V usage is TRBV11-2 and J usage is TRBJ2-3; D is uncertain. Germline V gene data show CDR1 as SGHAT and CDR2 as FQNNGV. The CDR3 is made up of 13 amino acids. The V end lost 3 bases, the J end lost 4 bases, and 8 bases lay between the germline ends. CDR3 protein: CASSLDQSDTQYF. The CDR3, as DNA: TGTGCCAGCAGCTTGGACCAATCAGATACGCAGTATTTT. The complete variable domain, with remaining parts taken from reference TRBV11-2 and TRBJ2-3, reads EAGVAQSPRYKIIEKRQSVAFWCNPISGHATLYWYQQILGQGPKLLIQFQNNGVVDDSQLPKDRFSAERLKGVDSTLKIQPAKLEDSAVYLCASSLDQSDTQYFGPGTRLTVL.

The table lists this clonotype with a few counts. In nucleotides, the CDR3 is TGTGCCAGCAGCCTTACATCCATTACTGGTGGCTACACCTTC. It translates to CASSLTSITGGYTF. The genes are TRBV9 and TRBJ1-2, with unresolved D. Trimming stripped 4 bases from V and 7 bases from J, with 17 bases between. The CDR3 is 14 residues long. From germline, CDR1 is SGDLS and CDR2 YYNGEE.

The chain links TRBV15 to TRBJ1-5; D possibly corresponds to TRBD1 (5 bases). Trimming removed 0 bases at V and 6 bases at J, with 12 bases between. Germline CDR1 LNHNV, CDR2 YYDKDF (reference sequence). CDR3 size: 15 residues. The CDR3 nucleotides are TGTGCCACCAGCAGAGATCGAGGGGCGGGTCAGCCCCAGCATTTT. Its protein product is CATSRDRGAGQPQHF.